This paragraph reports one T cell receptor beta chain. Its specificity is unknown. This entry belongs to a study of T cells after posttransplantation cyclophosphamide. Findings of the study overall: TRB clonality was highly associated with recipient CMV seropositivity and reactivation. Blood and skin or GI T cell repertoires showed limited TRB overlap.

V was clipped by 5 bases and J by 10 bases, with 15 bases between them. The CDR3 length is 14 residues. Profiled with immunoSEQ multiplex PCR; TCRdb holds only in-frame clones, not every one. The sample yields some 31,000 clones, without any singletons. Sequencing input: PBMCs. This receptor was obtained from a woman in her 30s in good health and a related stem cell transplant donor. The chain employs TRBV12-3 or TRBV12-4 and TRBJ1-6; D is unclear. CDR3 sequence (DNA): TGTGCCAGCAGTCCCCCTGGACTAGGATCACCCCTCCACTTT. Protein sequence: CASSPPGLGSPLHF.